The 15 T cell receptor beta chains below all came from one sample that was sequenced in a study of cytomegalovirus exposure and HLA in healthy donors. Both 60 Vbeta primers and 13 Jbeta primers went into the PCR. Assay: immunoSEQ multiplex PCR; the TCRdb copy retains only in-frame clones and omits some. The table lists roughly 63,000 clones, around 68% of them singletons. Sequences were obtained from PBMCs. The source is a man in his fifties or sixties in good health and CMV-seropositive.

The rearrangement joins TRBV19 to TRBJ2-5; tentatively, D is TRBD2 (6 bases). This CDR3 has 14 amino acids. The V and J ends lost 2 bases and 5 bases respectively, with 12 bases between them. CDR1 and CDR2 from the germline V gene are LNHDA and SQIVND (reference sequence). CDR3 region: CASSIRRDGETQYF. In DNA form, the CDR3 reads TGTGCCAGTAGTATACGGCGGGATGGGGAGACCCAGTACTTC.

J is TRBJ2-7 and V is TRBV6-5; TRBD2 agrees at 12 bases. The V gene end was trimmed by 1 base and the J gene end by 4 bases; junction bases not matched to a gene: 2. The CDR3 sequence is 15 residues long. Per the germline V gene, CDR1 is MNHEY and CDR2 is SVGAGI. The DNA of the CDR3 is TGTGCCAGCAGTTACTATACTAGCGGGGGGTACGAGCAGTACTTC. This gives the protein CASSYYTSGGYEQYF.

The V gene is TRBV7-9, the J gene TRBJ1-1; TRBD1 is a possible D gene (5 bases). The germline gives CDR1 SEHNR, CDR2 FQNEAQ (reference sequence). V lost 2 bases and J 9 bases, leaving 28 bases between the germline ends. CDR3 length: 18 residues. CDR3 region: CASSLFIADTLTPGKAFF. In nucleotides, the CDR3 is TGTGCCAGCAGCTTATTTATCGCGGACACTCTTACGCCAGGGAAAGCTTTCTTT.

The chain combines TRBV25-1 with TRBJ1-1; 9 nucleotides line up with TRBD1. Trimming at V came to 6 bases and at J to 1 base, leaving 9 bases not matched to a gene. CDR3 length: 16 residues. The germline V gene has CDR1 MGHDK and CDR2 SYGVNS. DNA of the CDR3: TGTGCCAGCAGGGCCCCGGGACAGGGTAGGAACACTGAAGCTTTCTTT. This codes for CASRAPGQGRNTEAFF.

The V gene is TRBV9, the J gene TRBJ1-2; D ambiguous. The germline CDR1 and CDR2 sequences are SGDLS and YYNGEE. V lost 2 bases and J 0 bases, leaving 11 bases between the germline ends. The CDR3 is 15 amino acids. The CDR3 DNA reads TGTGCCAGCAGCGTCCGGGGAGCCTCTAACTATGGCTACACCTTC. It is translated as CASSVRGASNYGYTF.

The chain recombines TRBV5-1 with TRBJ2-2, with TRBD1 identical over 9 bases. After removal of 0 bases from V and 3 bases from J, the junction contained 3 bases not matched to a gene. The CDR3 consists of 16 residues. Germline CDR1 SGHRS, CDR2 YFSETQ. CDR3 nucleotide sequence: TGCGCCAGCAGCTTGGGGGACAGGGTGGACACCGGGGAGCTGTTTTTT. Encoded protein: CASSLGDRVDTGELFF.

This clone turned up a few times. This chain links TRBV19 with TRBJ1-3, with D uncertain. The CDR3 is 14 amino acids. Germline V gene data show CDR1 as LNHDA and CDR2 as SQIVND (reference sequence). V shed 5 bases and J shed 8 bases, with 16 bases lying between them. The CDR3 protein is CASSPAARSYTIYF. The CDR3 nucleotides read TGTGCCAGTAGTCCGGCGGCGCGGAGTTACACCATATATTTT.

This sequence joins TRBV5-1 and TRBJ1-5; 11 bases are shared with TRBD1. After removal of 4 bases from V and 2 bases from J, the junction contained 5 bases not matched to a gene. This CDR3 is built from 16 residues. The germline V gene has CDR1 SGHRS and CDR2 YFSETQ. The CDR3 loop reads CASSEGTGGGNQPQHF. The CDR3, as DNA: TGCGCCAGCAGCGAGGGGACAGGGGGAGGCAATCAGCCCCAGCATTTT.

The J gene is TRBJ2-3, the V gene TRBV4-3; 12 bases match TRBD2. Germline assignment: CDR1 LGHNA and CDR2 YSLEER. This CDR3 comprises 17 residues. Trimming took 0 bases from V and 7 from J; bases not matched to a gene: 8. The DNA for the CDR3 is TGCGCCAGCAGCCAAGATCTGGCTAGCGGGGGGGCGAATACGCAGTATTTT. This encodes CASSQDLASGGANTQYF.

This clone has only a few counts. The chain has TRBV6-1 and TRBJ2-7, with D perhaps matching TRBD1 (8 bases). The CDR3 covers 14 residues. CDR1 and CDR2 from the germline V gene are MNHNS and SASEGT. Trimming stripped 4 bases from V and 3 bases from J, with 13 bases between. Here the CDR3 reads CASSVTGGDYEQYF. DNA of the CDR3: TGTGCCAGCAGTGTTACAGGGGGGGACTACGAGCAGTACTTC.

The count of this clone is one. This chain joins TRBV18 and TRBJ2-3, with 8 positions matching TRBD2. Looked up from germline, CDR1 is KGHSH and CDR2 is LQKENI. The trim removed 2 bases at V and 0 bases at J, leaving 7 bases unmatched. CDR3 length: 17 residues. The CDR3 bases are TGTGCCAGCTCACCATCTAGCGGGCGTTCTAGCACAGATACGCAGTATTTT. Residues: CASSPSSGRSSTDTQYF.

J is TRBJ1-2 and V is TRBV5-4; 9 nucleotides align to TRBD1. Germline values: CDR1 SGHNT, CDR2 YYREEE (reference sequence). V lost 4 bases to trimming and J lost 4 bases; unmatched junction nucleotides: 5. This CDR3 region has 14 residues. As DNA, the CDR3 is TGTGCCAGCAGCCCACAGACAGGGGGCTATGGCTACACCTTC. It encodes CASSPQTGGYGYTF.

For this clone: One end of the junction is discordant with germline, which a read error may explain. This chain connects TRBV7-9 to TRBJ1-2; TRBD1 matches 9 bases. In germline, CDR1 is SEHNR, CDR2 FQNEAQ (reference sequence). The CDR3 is 14 residues long. In DNA, the CDR3 is TGTGCCAGCAGCGGGAGGACAGGGGCCTATCGCTACACCTTC. Its protein product is CASSGRTGAYRYTF.

In its sample, this clone was seen once. The J gene is TRBJ2-7, the V gene TRBV28; TRBD1 matches at 7 bases. The CDR3 runs 17 residues. The germline gives CDR1 MDHEN, CDR2 SYDVKM. J was trimmed by 2 bases and V by 2 bases; bases with no gene match: 12. As DNA, the CDR3 is TGTGCCAGCAGTTTACCCCAAGAGGGGGACAGAACCTACGAGCAGTACTTC. Translating it yields CASSLPQEGDRTYEQYF.

This rearrangement joins TRBV29-1 to TRBJ2-3; 7 bases line up with TRBD2. CDR1 and CDR2 from the germline V gene are SQVTM and ANQGSEA. The CDR3 length is 13 residues. Trimming at V came to 7 bases and at J to 7 bases, leaving 11 bases not matched to a gene. The CDR3, as DNA: TGCAGCGGCGGGGGACCTTCCTCGAATACGCAGTATTTT. The encoded protein is CSGGGPSSNTQYF.